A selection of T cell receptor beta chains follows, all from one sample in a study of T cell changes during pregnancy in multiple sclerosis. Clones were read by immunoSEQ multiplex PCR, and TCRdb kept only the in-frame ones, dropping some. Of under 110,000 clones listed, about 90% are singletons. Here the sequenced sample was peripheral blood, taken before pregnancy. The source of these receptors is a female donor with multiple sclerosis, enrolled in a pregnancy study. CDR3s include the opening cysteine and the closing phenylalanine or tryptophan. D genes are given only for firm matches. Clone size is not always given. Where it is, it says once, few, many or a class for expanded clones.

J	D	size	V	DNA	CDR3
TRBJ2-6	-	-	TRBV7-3	TGTGCCAGCAGCTTAGCAGGGTTAGGGGCCAACGTCCTGACTTTC	CASSLAGLGANVLTF
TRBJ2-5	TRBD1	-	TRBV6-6	TGTGCCAGCAGGGCAGAGGGGGCAGGGGGCAGAGAGACCCAGTACTTC	CASRAEGAGGRETQYF
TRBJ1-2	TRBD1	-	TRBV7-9	TGTGCCAGCAGCTCCATCCCTAGGACAGGGGGTAACTATGGCTACACCTTC	CASSSIPRTGGNYGYTF
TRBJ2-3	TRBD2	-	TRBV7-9	TGTGCCAGCAGCTTTCATAGCGGGGGTAACACAGATACGCAGTATTTT	CASSFHSGGNTDTQYF
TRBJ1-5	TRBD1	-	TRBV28	TGTGCCAGCAGTTTAGTGGGACAGGAGAACCAGCCCCAGCATTTT	CASSLVGQENQPQHF
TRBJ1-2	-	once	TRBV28	TGTGCCAGCAGCCGTTCGGTCTACACCTTC	CASSRSVYTF
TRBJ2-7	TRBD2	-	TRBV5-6	TGTGCCAGCAGCCATGGGACTAGCGAGCAGTACTTC	CASSHGTSEQYF
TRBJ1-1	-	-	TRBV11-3	TGTGCCAGCAGCCCTCGGGGGAGGGGCACTGAAGCTTTCTTT	CASSPRGRGTEAFF
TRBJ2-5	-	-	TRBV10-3	TGTGCCATCAGTGAACCGACAGAGTACCAAGAGACCCAGTACTTC	CAISEPTEYQETQYF
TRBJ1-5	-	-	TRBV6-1	TGTGCCAGCAGTGAAGCCTCTTTCGCGGGGCCCCAGCATTTT	CASSEASFAGPQHF
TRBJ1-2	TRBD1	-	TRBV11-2	TGTGCCAGCAGCTTACAGGGGGCGCGGCACTATGGCTACACCTTC	CASSLQGARHYGYTF
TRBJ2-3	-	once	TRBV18	TGTGCCAGCTCACCACCGAGTAAAAGCACAGATACGCAGTATTTT	CASSPPSKSTDTQYF
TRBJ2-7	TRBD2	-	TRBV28	TGTGCCAGCAGTTTCTGGCTAGCGGGAAAGGCCGAGCAGTACTTC	CASSFWLAGKAEQYF
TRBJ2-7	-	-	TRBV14	TGTGCCAGCAGCTTTTCGCAGGCCGAGCAGTACTTC	CASSFSQAEQYF
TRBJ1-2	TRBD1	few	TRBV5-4	TGTGCCAGCAGCTTTCAGGGGGCGCAGGTCTATGGCTACACCTTC	CASSFQGAQVYGYTF
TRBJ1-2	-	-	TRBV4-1	TGCGCCAGCAGCCAGCCGGGAGCACGCTATGGCTACACCTTC	CASSQPGARYGYTF
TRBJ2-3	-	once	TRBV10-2	TGCGCCAGCCGTCGGTGGGGGACTAGCACAGATACGCAGTATTTT	CASRRWGTSTDTQYF
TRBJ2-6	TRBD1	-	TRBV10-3	TGTGCCATCAGTGAGACCGGGACAGCGTCTGGGGCCAACGTCCTGACTTTC	CAISETGTASGANVLTF
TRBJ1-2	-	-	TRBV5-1	TGCGCCAGCAGCTTTACGGGAATTAACTATGGCTACACCTTC	CASSFTGINYGYTF
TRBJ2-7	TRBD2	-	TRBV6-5	TGTGCCAGCAGTTACTCGGAACTAGCGGGAGGCTACGAGCAGTACTTC	CASSYSELAGGYEQYF
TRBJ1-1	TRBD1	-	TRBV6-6	TGTGCCAGCAGCAGAACAGGGGGGGCCACTGAAGCTTTCTTT	CASSRTGGATEAFF
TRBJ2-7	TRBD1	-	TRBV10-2	TGCGCCAGCACTCCGGGACAGGAGTACGAGCAGTACTTC	CASTPGQEYEQYF
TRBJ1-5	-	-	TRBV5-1	TGCGCCAGCAGCCCGTTCCCCTGGCCCCAGCATTTT	CASSPFPWPQHF
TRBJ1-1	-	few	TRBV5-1	TGCGCCAGCAGCTTGGAGCAGGGGAACACTGAAGCTTTCTTT	CASSLEQGNTEAFF
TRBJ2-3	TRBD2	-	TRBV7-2	TGTGCCAGCAGCTTGGTAGCGGGGGGAAGAACAGATACGCAGTATTTT	CASSLVAGGRTDTQYF
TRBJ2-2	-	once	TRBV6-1	TGTGCCAGCAGAGGGGCAGGCGCGAACACCGGGGAGCTGTTTTTT	CASRGAGANTGELFF
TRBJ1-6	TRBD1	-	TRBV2	TGTGCCAGCAGTGAAAGGGACAGGGCCAGTTCACCCCTCCACTTT	CASSERDRASSPLHF
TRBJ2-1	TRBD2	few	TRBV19	TGTGCCAGTAGTATTGGGGAGGGCCATAATGAGCAGTTCTTC	CASSIGEGHNEQFF
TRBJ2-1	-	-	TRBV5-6	TGTGCCAGCAGCTTGGGCTTGGAGGCCCACCCTGATAATGGGCAGTTCTTC	CASSLGLEAHPDNGQFF
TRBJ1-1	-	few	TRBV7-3	TGTGCCAGCAGCTTAAACACCAACACTGAAGCTTTCTTT	CASSLNTNTEAFF
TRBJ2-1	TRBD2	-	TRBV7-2	TGTGCCAGCAGCTTAGTTTTTGGTAGCGGGAGTGAGCAGTTCTTC	CASSLVFGSGSEQFF
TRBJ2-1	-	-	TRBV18	TGTGCCAGCTCACCGGTGGGGGGAGTGTCCTACAATGAGCAGTTCTTC	CASSPVGGVSYNEQFF
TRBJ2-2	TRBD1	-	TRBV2	TGTGCCAGCAGACTACGTACAGGGGGCACTAGCGCCGGGGAGCTGTTTTTT	CASRLRTGGTSAGELFF